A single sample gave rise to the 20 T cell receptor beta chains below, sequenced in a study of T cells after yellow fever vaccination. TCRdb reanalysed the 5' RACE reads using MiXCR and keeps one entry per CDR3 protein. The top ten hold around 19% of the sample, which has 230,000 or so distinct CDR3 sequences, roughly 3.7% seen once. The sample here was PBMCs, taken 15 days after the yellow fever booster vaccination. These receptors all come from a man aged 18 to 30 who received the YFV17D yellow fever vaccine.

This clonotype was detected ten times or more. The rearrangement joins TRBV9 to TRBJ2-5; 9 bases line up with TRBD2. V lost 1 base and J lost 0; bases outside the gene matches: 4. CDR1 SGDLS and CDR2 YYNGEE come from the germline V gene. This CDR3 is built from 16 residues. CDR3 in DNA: TGTGCCAGCAGCGTACAGGCTAGCGGGGACCAAGAGACCCAGTACTTC. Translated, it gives CASSVQASGDQETQYF.

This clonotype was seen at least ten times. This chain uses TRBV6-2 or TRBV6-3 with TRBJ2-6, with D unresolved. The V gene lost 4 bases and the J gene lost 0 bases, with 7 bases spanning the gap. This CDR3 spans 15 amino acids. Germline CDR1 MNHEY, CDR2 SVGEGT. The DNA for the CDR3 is TGTGCCAGCAGTTCTGGCTACTCTGGGGCCAACGTCCTGACTTTC. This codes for CASSSGYSGANVLTF.

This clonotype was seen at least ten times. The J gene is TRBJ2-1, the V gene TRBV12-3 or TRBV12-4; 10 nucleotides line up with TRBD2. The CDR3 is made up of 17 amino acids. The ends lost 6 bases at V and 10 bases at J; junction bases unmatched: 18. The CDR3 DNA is TGTGCCAGCAGCCCCCTCGGGAGCGGGGGGGAGGTTGTGGAGCAGTTCTTC. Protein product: CASSPLGSGGEVVEQFF.

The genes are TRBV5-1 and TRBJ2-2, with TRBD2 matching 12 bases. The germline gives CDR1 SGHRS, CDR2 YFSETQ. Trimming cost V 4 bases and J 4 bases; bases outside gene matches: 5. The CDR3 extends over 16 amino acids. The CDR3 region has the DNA TGCGCCAGCAGCACCCGACTAGCGGGGGTCACCGGGGAGCTGTTTTTT. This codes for CASSTRLAGVTGELFF.

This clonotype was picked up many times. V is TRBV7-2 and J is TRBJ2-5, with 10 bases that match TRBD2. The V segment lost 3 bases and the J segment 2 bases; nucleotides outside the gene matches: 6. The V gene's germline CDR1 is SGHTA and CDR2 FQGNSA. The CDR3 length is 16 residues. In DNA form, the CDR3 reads TGTGCCAGCAGCTTTCATAGCGGGGGGAAACAAGAGACCCAGTACTTC. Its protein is CASSFHSGGKQETQYF.

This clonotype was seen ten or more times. In nucleotides, the CDR3 is TGCGCCAGCAGCTTGGGGACTAGCGGAGAGACCCAGTACTTC. It encodes CASSLGTSGETQYF. The chain recombines TRBV5-1 with TRBJ2-5; 10 bases map to TRBD2. In germline, CDR1 is SGHRS, CDR2 YFSETQ. The CDR3 loop spans 14 amino acids. V was pared by 0 bases and J by 4 bases, with 0 bases of the junction left unmatched.

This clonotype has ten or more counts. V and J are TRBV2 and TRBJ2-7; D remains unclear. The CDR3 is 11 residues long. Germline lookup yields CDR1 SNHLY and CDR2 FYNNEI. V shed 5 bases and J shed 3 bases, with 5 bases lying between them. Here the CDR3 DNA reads TGTGCCAGCAGTCCGGACTACGAGCAGTACTTC. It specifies CASSPDYEQYF.

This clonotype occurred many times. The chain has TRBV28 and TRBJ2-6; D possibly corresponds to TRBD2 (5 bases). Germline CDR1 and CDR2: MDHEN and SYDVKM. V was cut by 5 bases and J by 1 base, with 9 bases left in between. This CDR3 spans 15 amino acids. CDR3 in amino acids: CASSGGVSGANVLTF. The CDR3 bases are TGTGCCAGCAGTGGAGGTGTATCTGGGGCCAACGTCCTGACTTTC.

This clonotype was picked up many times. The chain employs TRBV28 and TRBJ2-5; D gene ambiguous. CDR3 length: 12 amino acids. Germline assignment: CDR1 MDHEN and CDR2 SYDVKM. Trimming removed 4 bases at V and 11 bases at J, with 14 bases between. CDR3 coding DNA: TGTGCCAGCAGTTCCGCCGGAGAAATACAGTACTTC. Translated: CASSSAGEIQYF.

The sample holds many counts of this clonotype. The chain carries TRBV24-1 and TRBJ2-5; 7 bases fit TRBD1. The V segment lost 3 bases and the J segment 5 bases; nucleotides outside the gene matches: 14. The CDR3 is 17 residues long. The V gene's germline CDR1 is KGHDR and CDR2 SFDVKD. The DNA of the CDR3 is TGTGCCACCAGTGATCCGACAGGGAAGGGAACATTGGAGACCCAGTACTTC. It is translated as CATSDPTGKGTLETQYF.

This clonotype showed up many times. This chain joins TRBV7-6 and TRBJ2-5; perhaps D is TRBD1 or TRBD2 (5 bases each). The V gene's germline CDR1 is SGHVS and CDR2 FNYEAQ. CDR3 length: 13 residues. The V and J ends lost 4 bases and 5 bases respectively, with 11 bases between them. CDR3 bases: TGTGCCAGCAGCTCGGGGCGGCGGGAGACCCAGTACTTC. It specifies CASSSGRRETQYF. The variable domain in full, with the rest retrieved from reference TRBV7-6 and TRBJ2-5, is GAGVSQSPRYKVTKRGQDVALRCDPISGHVSLYWYRQALGQGPEFLTYFNYEAQQDKSGLPNDRFSAERPEGSISTLTIQRTEQRDSAMYRCASSSGRRETQYFGPGTRLLVL.

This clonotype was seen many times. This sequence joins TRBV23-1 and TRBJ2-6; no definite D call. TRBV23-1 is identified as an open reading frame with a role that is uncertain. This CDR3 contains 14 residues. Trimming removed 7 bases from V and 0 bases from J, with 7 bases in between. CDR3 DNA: TGCGCCAGCAACCATAGCTCTGGGGCCAACGTCCTGACTTTC. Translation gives CASNHSSGANVLTF.

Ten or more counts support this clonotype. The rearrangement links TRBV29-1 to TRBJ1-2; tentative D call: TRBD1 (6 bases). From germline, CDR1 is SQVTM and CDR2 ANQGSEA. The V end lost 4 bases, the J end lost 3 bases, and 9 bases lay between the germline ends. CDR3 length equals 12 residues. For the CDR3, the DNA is TGCAGCGTTGGACAGGCGGACTATGGCTACACCTTC. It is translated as CSVGQADYGYTF.

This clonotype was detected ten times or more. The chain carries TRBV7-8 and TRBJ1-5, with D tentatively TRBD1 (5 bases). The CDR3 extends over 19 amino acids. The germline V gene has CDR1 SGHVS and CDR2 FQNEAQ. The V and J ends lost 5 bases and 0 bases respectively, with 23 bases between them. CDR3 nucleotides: TGTGCCAGCAGCCCATATGGTAGGCAGGGAACGTATAGCAATCAGCCCCAGCATTTT. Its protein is CASSPYGRQGTYSNQPQHF. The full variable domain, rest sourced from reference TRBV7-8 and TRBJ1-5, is GAGVSQSPRYKVAKRGQDVALRCDPISGHVSLFWYQQALGQGPEFLTYFQNEAQLDKSGLPSDRFFAERPEGSVSTLKIQRTQQEDSAVYLCASSPYGRQGTYSNQPQHFGDGTRLSIL.

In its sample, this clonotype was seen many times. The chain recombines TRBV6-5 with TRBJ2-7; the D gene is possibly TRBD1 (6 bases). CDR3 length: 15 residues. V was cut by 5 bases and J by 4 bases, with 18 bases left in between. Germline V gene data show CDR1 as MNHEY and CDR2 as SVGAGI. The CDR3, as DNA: TGTGCCAGCAGTGTAGGCGATCCAGGGGCTTACGAGCAGTACTTC. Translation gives CASSVGDPGAYEQYF.

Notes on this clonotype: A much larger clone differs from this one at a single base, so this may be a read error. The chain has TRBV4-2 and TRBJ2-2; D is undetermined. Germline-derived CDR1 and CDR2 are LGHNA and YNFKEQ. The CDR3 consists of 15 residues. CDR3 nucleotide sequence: TGTGCCAGCGGTTCTCCTGCTACGAAAACCGGGGAGCTGTTTTTT. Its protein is CASGSPATKTGELFF.

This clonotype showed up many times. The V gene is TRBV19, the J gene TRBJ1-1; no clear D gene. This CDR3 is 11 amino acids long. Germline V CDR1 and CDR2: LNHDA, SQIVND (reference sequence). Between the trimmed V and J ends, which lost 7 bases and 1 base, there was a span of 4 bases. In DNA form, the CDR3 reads TGTGCCAGTAAGCGGAACACTGAAGCTTTCTTT. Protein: CASKRNTEAFF. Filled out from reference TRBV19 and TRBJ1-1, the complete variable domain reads DGGITQSPKYLFRKEGQNVTLSCEQNLNHDAMYWYRQDPGQGLRLIYYSQIVNDFQKGDIAEGYSVSREKKESFPLTVTSAQKNPTAFYLCASKRNTEAFFGQGTRLTVV.

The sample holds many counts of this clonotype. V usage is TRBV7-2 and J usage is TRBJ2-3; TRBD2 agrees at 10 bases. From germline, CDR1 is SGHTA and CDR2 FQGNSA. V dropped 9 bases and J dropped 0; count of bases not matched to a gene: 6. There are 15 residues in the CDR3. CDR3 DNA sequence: TGTGCCAGTTTAGCGGGGGGAATTAGCACAGATACGCAGTATTTT. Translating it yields CASLAGGISTDTQYF. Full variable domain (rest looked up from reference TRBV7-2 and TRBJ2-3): GAGVSQSPSNKVTEKGKDVELRCDPISGHTALYWYRQSLGQGLEFLIYFQGNSAPDKSGLPSDRFSAERTGGSVSTLTIQRTQQEDSAVYLCASLAGGISTDTQYFGPGTRLTVL.

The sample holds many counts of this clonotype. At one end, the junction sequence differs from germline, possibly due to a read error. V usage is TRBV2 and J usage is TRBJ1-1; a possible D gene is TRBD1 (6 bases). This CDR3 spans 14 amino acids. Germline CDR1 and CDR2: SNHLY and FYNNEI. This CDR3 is CASGPPGVWTWKLF. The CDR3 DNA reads TGTGCCAGCGGACCTCCAGGGGTATGGACCTGGAAACTCTTT.

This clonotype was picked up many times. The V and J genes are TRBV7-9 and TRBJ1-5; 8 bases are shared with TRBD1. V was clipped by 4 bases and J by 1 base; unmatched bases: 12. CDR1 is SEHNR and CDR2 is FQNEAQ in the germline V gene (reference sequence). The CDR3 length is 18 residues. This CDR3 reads CASSSVPRGQRSNQPQHF. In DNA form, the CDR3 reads TGTGCCAGCAGCTCTGTCCCCAGGGGGCAACGGAGCAATCAGCCCCAGCATTTT.